This T cell receptor beta chain stems from a study of cytomegalovirus exposure and HLA in healthy donors. Overall study results and limits: A prior analysis recorded that most TCR beta V segments were productive about 87% or about 30% of the time. In a later analysis, CMV-associated beta chains were mostly HLA-associated, it appeared.

On this clone: What it binds is unknown.

Primers: 60 Vbeta forward and 13 Jbeta reverse. The data were produced by immunoSEQ multiplex PCR, yet TCRdb's version contains in-frame clones alone and is incomplete. The table has 95,000 to 150,000 clones, approximately 80% seen once. Sample: PBMCs. The clonotype originates from a man aged 50 to 59 in good health and CMV-seronegative.

The CDR3, as DNA: TGTGCCAGCAGTTTTGGGGGAGGGGGAGTGTCTGAAGCTTTCTTT. It codes for CASSFGGGGVSEAFF. This rearrangement joins TRBV27 to TRBJ1-1; a weak D match, TRBD1 (6 bases). V gave up 3 bases and J gave up 6 bases, with 17 bases separating them. Germline CDR1 is MNHEY and CDR2 is SMNVEV (reference sequence). The CDR3 contains 15 residues.